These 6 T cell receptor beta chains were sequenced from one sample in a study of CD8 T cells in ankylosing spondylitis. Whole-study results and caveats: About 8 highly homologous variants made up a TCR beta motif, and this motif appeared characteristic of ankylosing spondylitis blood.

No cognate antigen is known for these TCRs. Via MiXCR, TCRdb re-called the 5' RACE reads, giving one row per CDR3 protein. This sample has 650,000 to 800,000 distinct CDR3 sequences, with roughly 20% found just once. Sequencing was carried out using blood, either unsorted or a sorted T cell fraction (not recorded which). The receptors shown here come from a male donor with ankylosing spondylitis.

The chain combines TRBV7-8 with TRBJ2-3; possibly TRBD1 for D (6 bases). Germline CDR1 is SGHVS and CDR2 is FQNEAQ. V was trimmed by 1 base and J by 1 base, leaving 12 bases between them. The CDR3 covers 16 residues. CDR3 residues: CASSLGTVTRTDTQYF. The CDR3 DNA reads TGTGCCAGCAGCTTAGGGACAGTGACCCGCACAGATACGCAGTATTTT.

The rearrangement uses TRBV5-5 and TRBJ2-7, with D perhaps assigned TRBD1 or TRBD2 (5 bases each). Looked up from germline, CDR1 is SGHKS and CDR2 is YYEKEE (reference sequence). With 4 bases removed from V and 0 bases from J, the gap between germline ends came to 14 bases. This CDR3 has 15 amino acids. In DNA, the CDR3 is TGTGCCAGCAGCCGAGGGACGGATGGCTCCTACGAGCAGTACTTC. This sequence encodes CASSRGTDGSYEQYF.

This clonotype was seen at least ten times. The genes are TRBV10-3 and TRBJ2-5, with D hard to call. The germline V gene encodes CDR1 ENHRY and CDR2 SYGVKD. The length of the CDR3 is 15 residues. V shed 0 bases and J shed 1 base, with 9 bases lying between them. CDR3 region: CAISESWAAQETQYF. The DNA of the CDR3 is TGTGCCATCAGTGAGTCGTGGGCAGCCCAAGAGACCCAGTACTTC.

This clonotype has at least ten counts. In nucleotides, the CDR3 is TGTGCCAGCAGCTCCGGTGACGGACTAGCGGGGAACTACTACGAGCAGTACTTC. Protein product: CASSSGDGLAGNYYEQYF. The chain has TRBV7-8 and TRBJ2-7, with 12 bases aligning to TRBD2. CDR3 length: 18 residues. Unmatched junction bases numbered 13, after V lost 4 bases and J lost 3 bases. CDR1 and CDR2 (germline): SGHVS, FQNEAQ.

CDR3 residues: CSASLNSYKNIQYF. Written as DNA, the CDR3 is TGCAGTGCTAGTCTAAACAGTTACAAAAACATTCAGTACTTC. The V call is TRBV20-1, the J call TRBJ2-4; D uncertain. V was cut by 3 bases and J by 3 bases, with 12 bases left in between. The CDR3 covers 14 residues. Germline CDR1 is DFQATT and CDR2 is SNEGSKA (reference sequence).

The CDR3 loop is CASSQVRGAAYEQYF. The CDR3 DNA follows: TGCGCCAGCAGCCAAGTGCGCGGGGCCGCCTACGAGCAGTACTTC. The chain combines TRBV4-1 with TRBJ2-7, with a possible D match to TRBD2 (6 bases). Trimming cost V 1 base and J 2 bases, with 12 bases left between them. Germline V CDR1 and CDR2: MGHRA, YSYEKL. The CDR3 contains 15 residues.